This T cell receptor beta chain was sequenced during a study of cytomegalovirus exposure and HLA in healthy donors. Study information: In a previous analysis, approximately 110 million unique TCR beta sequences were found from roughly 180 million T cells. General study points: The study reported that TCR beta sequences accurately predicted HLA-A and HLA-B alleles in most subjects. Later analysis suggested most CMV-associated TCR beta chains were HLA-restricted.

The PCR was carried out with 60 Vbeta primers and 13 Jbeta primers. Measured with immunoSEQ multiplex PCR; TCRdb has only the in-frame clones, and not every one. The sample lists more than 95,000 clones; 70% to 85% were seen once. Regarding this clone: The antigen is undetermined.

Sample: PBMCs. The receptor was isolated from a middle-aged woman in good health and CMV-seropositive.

CDR3 nucleotide sequence: TGTGCCAGCAGCTCTCCCGGGACAGGCATCTCTGGGGCCAACGTCCTGACTTTC. Encoded protein: CASSSPGTGISGANVLTF. V is TRBV5-6 and J is TRBJ2-6, with 8 bases fitting TRBD1. Germline V CDR1 and CDR2: SGHDT, YYEEEE. V lost 3 bases to trimming and J lost 0 bases; unmatched junction nucleotides: 8. The CDR3 sequence is 18 residues long.